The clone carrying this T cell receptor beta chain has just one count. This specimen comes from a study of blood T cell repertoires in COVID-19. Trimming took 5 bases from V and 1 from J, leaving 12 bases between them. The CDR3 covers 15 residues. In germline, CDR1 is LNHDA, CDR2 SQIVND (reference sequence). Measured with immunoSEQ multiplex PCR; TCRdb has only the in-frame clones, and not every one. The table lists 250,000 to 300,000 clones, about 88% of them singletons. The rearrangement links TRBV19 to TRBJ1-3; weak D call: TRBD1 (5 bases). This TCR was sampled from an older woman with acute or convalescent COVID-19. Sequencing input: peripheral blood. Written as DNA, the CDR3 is TGTGCCAGTAGTGATACAGGCCTTTCTGGAAACACCATATATTTT. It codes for CASSDTGLSGNTIYF. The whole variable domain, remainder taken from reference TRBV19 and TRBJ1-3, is DGGITQSPKYLFRKEGQNVTLSCEQNLNHDAMYWYRQDPGQGLRLIYYSQIVNDFQKGDIAEGYSVSREKKESFPLTVTSAQKNPTAFYLCASSDTGLSGNTIYFGEGSWLTVV.